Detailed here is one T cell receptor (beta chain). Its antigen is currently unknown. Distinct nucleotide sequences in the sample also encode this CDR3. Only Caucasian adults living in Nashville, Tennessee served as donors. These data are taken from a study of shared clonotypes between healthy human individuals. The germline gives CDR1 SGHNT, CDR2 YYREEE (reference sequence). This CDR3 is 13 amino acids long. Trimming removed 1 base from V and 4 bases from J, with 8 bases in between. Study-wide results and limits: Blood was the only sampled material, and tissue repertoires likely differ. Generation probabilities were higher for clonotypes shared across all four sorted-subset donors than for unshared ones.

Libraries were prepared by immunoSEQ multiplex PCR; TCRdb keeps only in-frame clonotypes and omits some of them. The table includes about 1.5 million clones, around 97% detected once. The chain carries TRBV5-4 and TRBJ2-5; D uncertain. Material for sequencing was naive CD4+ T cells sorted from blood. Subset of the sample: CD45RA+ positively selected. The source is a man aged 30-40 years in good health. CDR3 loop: CASSLQGRETQYF. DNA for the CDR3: TGTGCCAGCAGCTTGCAAGGGCGAGAGACCCAGTACTTC.